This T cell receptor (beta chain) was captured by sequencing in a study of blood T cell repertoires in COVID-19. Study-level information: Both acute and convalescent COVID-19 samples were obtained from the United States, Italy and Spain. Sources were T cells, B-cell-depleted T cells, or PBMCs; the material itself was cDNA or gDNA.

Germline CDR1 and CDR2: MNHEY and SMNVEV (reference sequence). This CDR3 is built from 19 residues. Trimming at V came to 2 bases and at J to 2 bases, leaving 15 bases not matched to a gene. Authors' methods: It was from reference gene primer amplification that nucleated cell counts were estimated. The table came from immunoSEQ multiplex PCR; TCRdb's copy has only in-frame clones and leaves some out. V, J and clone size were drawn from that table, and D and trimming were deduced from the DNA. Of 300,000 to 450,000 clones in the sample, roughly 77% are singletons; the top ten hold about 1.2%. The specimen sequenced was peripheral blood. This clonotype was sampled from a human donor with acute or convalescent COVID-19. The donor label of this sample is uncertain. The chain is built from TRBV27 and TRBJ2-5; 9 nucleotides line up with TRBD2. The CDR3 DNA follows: TGTGCCAGCAGTTTAAAGGGACTAGCTGTGGTGGGAAAGCAAGAGACCCAGTACTTC. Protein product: CASSLKGLAVVGKQETQYF.